This TCR beta chain was sequenced during a study of T cell repertoires in cytomegalovirus infection (dated by TCRdb to the late 2010s). Context from the whole study: Recently identified HLA-C-restricted CMV epitopes, whose presentation resists viral immunomodulation, were targeted by peptide stimulations together with well-studied HLA-B-restricted epitopes. Because public TCR beta signatures pointed to carriage of CMV infection together with the matching HLA type, the HLA type of each donor mattered for the analysis. General conclusions and limits of the study: In both this cohort and an independent approximately 350-donor cohort, the cumulative frequency of public TCR beta family members distinguished carriers of CMV infection plus the relevant HLA type. The ex vivo response was dominated by HLA-C-restricted CMV-specific TCR beta clonotypes, and the single most frequent clonotype in two of eight donors was supplied by these HLA-C-restricted clonotypes.

Taken from cysteine to phenylalanine, the CDR3 has 17 residues. Solely the CDR3 DNA is kept, with 51 bases framed from the first base. The germline V and J ends show losses of 4 bases and 0 bases respectively, and no gene match explains 5 bases of the junction. CDR1 is given as SEHNR and CDR2 as FQNEAQ, both from the germline V gene (reference sequence). Comments on this clonotype: Its cognate antigen has yet to be identified. Base qualities are not provided; no much larger clone lies one nucleotide away.

Sequencing was performed on an Illumina HiSeq 1500. The public reads were quality trimmed at Q25 with fastp and then assembled into clones with MiXCR by TCRdb, keeping productive beta chains. Identical CDR3 protein sequences are pooled into one entry, listed with their most common genes and DNA. This sample lists about 770,000 distinct CDR3 sequences; under 35% were detected once. The ten biggest clones cover around 12% of the sample. According to the study, the label for this sample's treatment or condition signals: in vitro stimulation with specific CMV peptide epitopes to enrich CMV-specific T cells.

The sequence was collected from a human donor in good health (CMV status not recorded). Some clones in this sample may be carry-over from other donors' samples. Sequences were derived from cultured CD8+ T cells from PBMCs, sampled from culture after CMV antigen stimulation. Recombination connected TRBV7-9 to TRBJ2-6; TRBD1 matches 8 bases in the middle. For the CDR3, the sequence is CASSSQGANSGANVLTF. In nucleotide form, the sequence is TGTGCCAGCAGCTCCCAGGGGGCCAACTCTGGGGCCAACGTCCTGACTTTC.